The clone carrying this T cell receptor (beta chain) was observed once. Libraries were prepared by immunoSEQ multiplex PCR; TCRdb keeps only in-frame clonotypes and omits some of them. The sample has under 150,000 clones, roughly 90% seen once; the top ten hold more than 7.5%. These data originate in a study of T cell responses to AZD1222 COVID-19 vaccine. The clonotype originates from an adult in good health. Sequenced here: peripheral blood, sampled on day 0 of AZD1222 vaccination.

Here the CDR3 reads CASSPGTGLQFF. In nucleotides, the CDR3 is TGTGCCAGCAGCCCGGGGACAGGCCTGCAGTTCTTC. The chain combines TRBV5-6 with TRBJ2-1, with 8 bases matching TRBD1. Germline assignment: CDR1 SGHDT and CDR2 YYEEEE. V shed 4 bases and J 12 bases; nucleotides not matched to a gene: 6. This CDR3 is built from 12 residues.